This entry features one TCR beta chain sequence. The antigen remains undetermined. The table came from immunoSEQ multiplex PCR; TCRdb's copy has only in-frame clones and leaves some out. The table lists roughly 70,000 clones, approximately 80% of them singletons. V lost 0 bases and J lost 9; bases outside the gene matches: 1. The germline V gene encodes CDR1 MNHNY and CDR2 SVGAGI (reference sequence). CDR3 length: 13 amino acids. This sample is part of a study of OX40 agonist ivuxolimab in advanced cancers. Study-level background: Six ivuxolimab dose levels, 0.01 to 10 mg/kg, were given intravenously every 2 weeks. Patients treated during dose escalation were battling hepatocellular carcinoma, melanoma, renal cell or head and neck cancer. Three patients responded partially, comprising one with hepatocellular carcinoma and two with cutaneous melanoma. Overall study results and limits: The study observed clonal expansion of CD4+ and CD8+ blood T cells by week 6 at 0.1 to 3.0 mg/kg.

The input for sequencing was CD4+ or CD8+ T cells sorted from blood, taken in a trial of the OX40 agonist ivuxolimab. The chain recombines TRBV6-6 with TRBJ1-3, with 8 bases that match TRBD1. The sequence derives from an adult with an advanced solid tumor such as melanoma, head and neck, liver or kidney cancer. CDR3 DNA: TGTGCCAGCAGTTACTCCCAGGGGGCCACCATATATTTT. This encodes CASSYSQGATIYF.